This T cell receptor (beta chain) appears in the sequencing data of a study of blood T cell repertoires in COVID-19. The CDR3 contains 16 residues. V was clipped by 0 bases and J by 3 bases; unmatched bases: 0. CDR1 SGDLS and CDR2 YYNGEE come from the germline V gene. Assay: immunoSEQ multiplex PCR; the TCRdb copy retains only in-frame clones and omits some. Of some 150,000 clones listed, around 89% were seen once; the top ten hold 15%. The sample taken for sequencing was peripheral blood. The chain couples TRBV9 to TRBJ2-2; TRBD2 aligns across 12 bases. The origin of this receptor is a woman in her thirties or forties with acute or convalescent COVID-19. CDR3 coding DNA: TGTGCCAGCAGCGTAGGACTAGCGGGGGACACCGGGGAGCTGTTTTTT. Translating gives CASSVGLAGDTGELFF.